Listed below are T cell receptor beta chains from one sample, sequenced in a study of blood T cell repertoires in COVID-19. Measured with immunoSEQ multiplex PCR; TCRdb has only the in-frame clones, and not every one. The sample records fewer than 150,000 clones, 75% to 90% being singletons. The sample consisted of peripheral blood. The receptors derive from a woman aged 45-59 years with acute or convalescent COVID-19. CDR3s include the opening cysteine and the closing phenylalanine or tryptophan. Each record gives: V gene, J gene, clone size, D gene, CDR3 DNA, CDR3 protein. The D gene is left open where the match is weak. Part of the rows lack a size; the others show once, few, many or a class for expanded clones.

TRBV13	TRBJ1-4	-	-	TGTGCCAGCAGCTTGGAAGGGGATGAAAAACTGTTTTTT	CASSLEGDEKLFF
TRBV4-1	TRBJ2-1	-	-	TGCGCCAGCAGCCAAGTCACGGGATACAATGAGCAGTTCTTC	CASSQVTGYNEQFF
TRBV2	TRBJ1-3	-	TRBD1	TGTGCCAGCAGGACAGACAGGGTCTCTGGAAACACCATATATTTT	CASRTDRVSGNTIYF
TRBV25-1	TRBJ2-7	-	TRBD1	TGTGCCAGCAGTGAATTTCAAGGACAGGGCCCCTACGAGCAGTACTTC	CASSEFQGQGPYEQYF
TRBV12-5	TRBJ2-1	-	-	TGTGCTAGTGGTTTGGTCAGACTAGTTACGTCCTACAATGAGCAGTTCTTC	CASGLVRLVTSYNEQFF
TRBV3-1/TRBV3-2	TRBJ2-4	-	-	TGTGCCAGCAGCCTTCTAAGTCAGGGTTTAGCCAAAAACATTCAGTACTTC	CASSLLSQGLAKNIQYF
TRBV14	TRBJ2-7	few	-	TGTGCCAGCAGCCAAGTATCAGGGGTGAAGTACTTC	CASSQVSGVKYF
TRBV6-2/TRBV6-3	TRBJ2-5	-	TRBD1	TGTGCCAGCAGCCACAGGGGACCCCAAGAGACCCAGTACTTC	CASSHRGPQETQYF
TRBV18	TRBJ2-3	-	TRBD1	TGTGCCAGCTCACCAACATTCGACAGGGGTTCAGATACGCAGTATTTT	CASSPTFDRGSDTQYF
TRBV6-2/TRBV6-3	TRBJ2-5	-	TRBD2	TGTGCCAGCAGTTACGAGTTGGCTAGCGGGGTTCAAGAGACCCAGTACTTC	CASSYELASGVQETQYF
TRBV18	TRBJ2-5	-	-	TGTGCCAGCTCACGCGGGGACAGCCAAGAGACCCAGTACTTC	CASSRGDSQETQYF
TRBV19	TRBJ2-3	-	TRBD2	TGTGCCAGTAGTATTAATTTTGGGGGGGTTTTCTCCACAGATACGCAGTATTTT	CASSINFGGVFSTDTQYF
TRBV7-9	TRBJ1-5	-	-	TGTGCCAGCAGCGACTATAACAGCAGCCCCCAGCATTTT	CASSDYNSSPQHF
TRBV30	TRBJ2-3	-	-	TGTGCCTGGAGTGCTCAACTAGCTCAGGACACGCAGTATTTT	CAWSAQLAQDTQYF
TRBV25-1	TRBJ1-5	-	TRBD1	TGTGCCAGCAACGACAGGGTAGGTCAGCCCCAGCATTTT	CASNDRVGQPQHF
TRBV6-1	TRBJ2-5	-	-	TGTGCCAGCAGTGACCCGACTGGGGTGGGGCGGGAGACCCAGTACTTC	CASSDPTGVGRETQYF
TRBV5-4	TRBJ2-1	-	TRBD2	TGTGCCAGCAGCTTGCGCGGGAGTAGAGATGAGCAGTTCTTC	CASSLRGSRDEQFF
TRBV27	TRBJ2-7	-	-	TGTGCCAGCAGTTTGATAGCTACCTACGAGCAGTACTTC	CASSLIATYEQYF
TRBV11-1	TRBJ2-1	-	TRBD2	TGTGCCAGCAGTCTAGCGGGGGCGAGCTCCTACAATGAGCAGTTCTTC	CASSLAGASSYNEQFF
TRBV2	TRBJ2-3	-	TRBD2	TGTGCCAGCAGTGAACGACGGACTAGCGGCACAGATACGCAGTATTTT	CASSERRTSGTDTQYF
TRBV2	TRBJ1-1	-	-	TGTGCCAGCAGTGAATCGTCTGCGTTGGTAGCTTTCTTT	CASSESSALVAFF
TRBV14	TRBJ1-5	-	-	TGTGCCAGCAGCGCCAGCGACAGTAATCAGCCCCAGCATTTT	CASSASDSNQPQHF
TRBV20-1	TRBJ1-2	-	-	TGCAGTGCTAGTTCACAGACCTATGGCTACACCTTC	CSASSQTYGYTF
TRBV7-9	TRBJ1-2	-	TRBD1	TGTGCCAGCAGCCCCCCGGACAGGGCTAGCTATGGCTACACCTTC	CASSPPDRASYGYTF
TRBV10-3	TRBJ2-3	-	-	TGTGCCATCGGCCCAAACCCCACAGATACGCAGTATTTT	CAIGPNPTDTQYF
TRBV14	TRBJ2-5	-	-	TGTGCCAGCAGCCAAGGAAAATCGGGCCTACCCCCGGGGGAGACCCAGTACTTC	CASSQGKSGLPPGETQYF
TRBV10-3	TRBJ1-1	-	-	TGTGCCATCAGTGAGTCTCAGGGCTGGAACACTGAAGCTTTCTTT	CAISESQGWNTEAFF
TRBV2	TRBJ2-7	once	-	TGTGCCAGTTGTTACTGGACAGCCTACGAGCAGTACTTC	CASCYWTAYEQYF
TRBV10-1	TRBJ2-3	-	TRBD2	TGCGCCAGCAGTGAGGGCGGGGGGGCCAGAGATACGCAGTATTTT	CASSEGGGARDTQYF